This T cell receptor (beta chain) appears in the sequencing data of a study of memory CD4+ T cells and cytomegalovirus serostatus. Study background: Healthy Belgian adult donors included about nine CMV-positive and 24 CMV-negative people.

Single viable CD3+CD4+CD8-CD45RO+ cells were sorted as the memory CD4+ T cells. CMV serostatus came from serum IgG against pp150, pp28, p38, p52. Generated by immunoSEQ multiplex PCR, the TCRdb table keeps only in-frame clones and is missing some. This table holds approximately 52,000 clones, 60% to 80% found once. A few counts support this clone. The CDR3 contains 19 residues. CDR1 and CDR2 from the germline V gene are MNHEY and SMNVEV (reference sequence). Trimming removed 5 bases from V and 3 bases from J; junction bases left unmatched: 16. This TCR derives from an adult in good health and CMV-seronegative. The source material was memory CD4+ T cells from blood. The chain has TRBV27 and TRBJ2-1, with 10 bases lining up with TRBD2. As DNA, the CDR3 is TGTGCCAGCAGTCCCTGGACTAGCGGCCTCGAGGATGGCTACAATGAGCAGTTCTTC. This sequence encodes CASSPWTSGLEDGYNEQFF.